This is a list of T cell receptor beta chains from one sample in a study of blood T cells in healthy people across ages. TCRdb itself ran the 5' RACE reads through MiXCR, one entry per CDR3 protein. The table lists roughly 1.5 million distinct CDR3 sequences, about 45% of them singletons. Material for sequencing was blood. These receptors were collected from a woman under 30 in good health. CDR3s include the opening cysteine and the closing phenylalanine or tryptophan. The D gene is left open where the match is weak. Rows may omit the clone size; those that give it use once, few, many or a size class.

J gene | V gene | D gene | clone size | CDR3 DNA | CDR3 protein
TRBJ1-4 | TRBV29-1 | TRBD1 | . | TGCAGTATAAGGACAGGGGTTTTGGAAAAACTGTTTTTT | CSIRTGVLEKLFF
TRBJ2-7 | TRBV7-2 | . | . | TGTGCCAGCAGCTTAGCGCTAGCCGCACCTAGGTACGAGCAGTACTTC | CASSLALAAPRYEQYF
TRBJ1-6 | TRBV18 | . | . | TGTGCCAGCTCACCAGTGGACTATTCACCCCTCCACTTT | CASSPVDYSPLHF
TRBJ1-2 | TRBV18 | . | . | TGTGCCAGCTCACCAACTCCAGGACAAGACTATGGCTACACCTTC | CASSPTPGQDYGYTF
TRBJ2-7 | TRBV2 | . | few | TGTGCCAGCAATAGACAGTCCGCCTACGAGCAGTACTTC | CASNRQSAYEQYF
TRBJ2-1 | TRBV14 | . | . | TGTGCCAGCAGCCAAGTTTTGAGGGTAAACAATGAGCAGTTCTTC | CASSQVLRVNNEQFF
TRBJ2-7 | TRBV28 | . | . | TGTGCCAGCACCCAGGCCCCGCCTAACTACGAGCAGTACTTC | CASTQAPPNYEQYF
TRBJ2-1 | TRBV12-3/TRBV12-4 | . | . | TGTGCCAGCAGTTTATGGGGGGGCACGGGGAATGAGCAGTTCTTC | CASSLWGGTGNEQFF
TRBJ2-3 | TRBV5-1 | . | . | TGCGCCAGCAGCTCCTACGCTCTCGGCACAGATACGCAGTATTTT | CASSSYALGTDTQYF
TRBJ2-5 | TRBV12-3/TRBV12-4 | TRBD1 | . | TGTGCCAGCAGTCCCAGGACAGGGGCCTATCCTATACAAGAGACCCAGTACTTC | CASSPRTGAYPIQETQYF
TRBJ2-3 | TRBV5-1 | . | . | TGCGCCAGCAGCACCGACGGAACACGCACAGATACGCAGTATTTT | CASSTDGTRTDTQYF
TRBJ2-3 | TRBV5-1 | . | . | TGCGCCAGCAGCCCCTTGTCGGGAGCGGAGACAGATACGCAGTATTTT | CASSPLSGAETDTQYF
TRBJ2-2 | TRBV7-2 | TRBD1 | . | TGTGCCAGCAGCTTAGCTGCGGACAGGGGTATATTTTTCGGGGAGCTGTTTTTT | CASSLAADRGIFFGELFF
TRBJ1-2 | TRBV6-2/TRBV6-3 | . | many | TGTGCCAGCAGAACGAGAATGTCAGGCTACACCTTC | CASRTRMSGYTF
TRBJ1-2 | TRBV7-2 | . | . | TGTGCCAGCAGCCCCAAACTGCTACTCTATGGCTACACCTTC | CASSPKLLLYGYTF